The 16 T cell receptor beta chains below all came from one sample that was sequenced in a study of shared clonotypes between healthy human individuals. Measured with immunoSEQ multiplex PCR; TCRdb has only the in-frame clones, and not every one. The data show over 2,000,000 clones, 93% seen once. CD45RO negativity and positive selection for CCR7 defined naive CD8 cells, a population that excluded terminally differentiated effector memory CD45RA+ cells. The sample was naive CD8+ T cells from PBMCs. These receptors were taken from a young man in good health. Some clones in this sample may be carry-over from other donors' samples.

V and J are TRBV11-3 and TRBJ2-1; unclear D gene. The CDR3 sequence is 13 residues long. Germline V gene data show CDR1 as SGHNT and CDR2 as YENEEA. Trimming took off 5 bases at V and 6 bases at J, with 11 bases between the two ends. Written as DNA, the CDR3 is TGTGCCAGCAGCCCCCTTCGTAGCAATGAGCAGTTCTTC. It encodes CASSPLRSNEQFF.

J is TRBJ2-7 and V is TRBV5-4; D not certain. The CDR3 has 16 amino acids. With 4 bases removed from V and 7 bases from J, the gap between germline ends came to 24 bases. Germline V gives CDR1 SGHNT, CDR2 YYREEE (reference sequence). This CDR3 reads CASSPGVDSVPIEQYF. In nucleotides, the CDR3 is TGTGCCAGCAGCCCTGGAGTCGACTCCGTCCCGATTGAGCAGTACTTC. Combining the CDR3 with reference TRBV5-4 and TRBJ2-7 gives the whole variable domain ETGVTQSPTHLIKTRGQQVTLRCSSQSGHNTVSWYQQALGQGPQFIFQYYREEENGRGNFPPRFSGLQFPNYSSELNVNALELDDSALYLCASSPGVDSVPIEQYFGPGTRLTVT.

The J gene is TRBJ2-3, the V gene TRBV11-2; TRBD2 might be the D (5 bases). CDR1 and CDR2 from the germline V gene are SGHAT and FQNNGV. The CDR3 extends over 15 amino acids. V dropped 2 bases and J dropped 2 bases, with 11 bases sitting between them. The chain's CDR3 is CASSLSNGVTDTQYF. Written as DNA, the CDR3 is TGTGCCAGCAGCTTAAGTAACGGGGTCACAGATACGCAGTATTTT.

This chain joins TRBV9 and TRBJ1-1; D possibly corresponds to TRBD1 (5 bases). V dropped 2 bases and J dropped 1 base, with 9 bases sitting between them. CDR1 and CDR2 from the germline V gene are SGDLS and YYNGEE. The CDR3 length is 14 residues. The CDR3 nucleotides are TGTGCCAGCAGCGTCGATACAGGGAACACTGAAGCTTTCTTT. Translation: CASSVDTGNTEAFF. Filled out from reference TRBV9 and TRBJ1-1, the complete variable domain reads DSGVTQTPKHLITATGQRVTLRCSPRSGDLSVYWYQQSLDQGLQFLIQYYNGEERAKGNILERFSAQQFPDLHSELNLSSLELGDSALYFCASSVDTGNTEAFFGQGTRLTVV.

This chain links TRBV6-6 with TRBJ1-1; possible D gene TRBD1, 5 bases. CDR1 MNHNY and CDR2 SVGAGI come from the germline V gene (reference sequence). The CDR3 runs to 13 residues. Trimming shortened V by 8 bases and J by 4 bases, and 14 bases separated the two germline ends. As DNA, the CDR3 is TGTGCCAGCCTGGACACAATAAGCACTGAAGCTTTCTTT. Protein product: CASLDTISTEAFF.

This chain uses TRBV19 with TRBJ2-3; TRBD1 matches at 7 bases. This CDR3 has 16 amino acids. J lost 2 bases, V lost 6 bases, and 11 bases had no gene match. In germline, CDR1 is LNHDA, CDR2 SQIVND (reference sequence). CDR3 in amino acids: CASRTRTGPSTDTQYF. In nucleotides, the CDR3 is TGTGCCAGTAGAACTCGGACAGGACCTTCCACAGATACGCAGTATTTT.

The gene calls are TRBV7-9 and TRBJ2-2, with 14 bases lining up with TRBD2. Germline V gene sequence: CDR1 SEHNR, CDR2 FQNEAQ (reference sequence). The CDR3 sequence is 16 residues long. V trimming: 5 bases; J trimming: 5 bases; junction bases outside the gene matches: 4. The CDR3 bases are TGTGCCAGCAGCCGACTAGCGGGAGGGAAAACCGGGGAGCTGTTTTTT. The encoded protein is CASSRLAGGKTGELFF.

The chain joins TRBV5-4 to TRBJ1-1; D not resolved. This CDR3 is 13 amino acids long. Germline lookup yields CDR1 SGHNT and CDR2 YYREEE (reference sequence). V was pared by 1 base and J by 7 bases, with 11 bases between. CDR3: CASSLMSTGEAFF. DNA of the CDR3: TGTGCCAGCAGCTTGATGTCTACGGGTGAAGCTTTCTTT.

Here the CDR3 reads CASRPIQGPSTDTQYF. The CDR3 nucleotides are TGTGCCAGCAGACCGATTCAGGGCCCTAGCACAGATACGCAGTATTTT. The chain joins TRBV27 to TRBJ2-3, with a weak D call TRBD1 (5 bases). This CDR3 is 16 amino acids long. The ends were cut back, 6 bases at V and 0 bases at J, with 16 bases in the middle. Germline V CDR1 and CDR2: MNHEY, SMNVEV (reference sequence).

The chain uses TRBV19 and TRBJ2-1; D might be TRBD2 (6 bases). Trimming took off 3 bases at V and 6 bases at J, with 18 bases between the two ends. Germline V gene data show CDR1 as LNHDA and CDR2 as SQIVND (reference sequence). This CDR3 is 16 amino acids long. The CDR3 reads CASSIGGLRRINEQFF. The DNA for the CDR3 is TGTGCCAGTAGTATTGGGGGACTGCGGCGGATCAATGAGCAGTTCTTC.

This clone was seen a handful of times. The chain uses TRBV9 and TRBJ1-1; no clear D. Deletions cut 5 bases from V and 0 bases from J, with 11 bases between. This CDR3 comprises 14 residues. From germline, CDR1 is SGDLS and CDR2 YYNGEE. The DNA for the CDR3 is TGTGCCAGCAGTGATCAGAACATGAACACTGAAGCTTTCTTT. Translating gives CASSDQNMNTEAFF.

The chain carries TRBV6-6 and TRBJ2-2; 10 bases fit TRBD1. With 2 bases clipped from V and 3 bases from J, the junction kept 3 bases outside the gene matches. CDR1 and CDR2 from the germline V gene are MNHNY and SVGAGI (reference sequence). The CDR3 spans 16 residues. The CDR3 is CASSYRQGAYTGELFF. The DNA of the CDR3 is TGTGCCAGCAGTTACCGACAGGGGGCATACACCGGGGAGCTGTTTTTT.

The genes are TRBV6-6 and TRBJ2-1; D possibly corresponds to TRBD1 (5 bases). CDR1 and CDR2 from the germline V gene are MNHNY and SVGAGI (reference sequence). This CDR3 spans 16 amino acids. V lost 7 bases and J 0 bases, leaving 16 bases between the germline ends. The CDR3 DNA sequence: TGTGCCAGCAAGGGGTTGGCTACCAGCTCCTACAATGAGCAGTTCTTC. It translates to CASKGLATSSYNEQFF.

The chain is built from TRBV9 and TRBJ1-3, with D uncertain. Trimming pared 4 bases from V and 0 bases from J, leaving 17 bases between. CDR3 length: 17 amino acids. Germline CDR1 and CDR2: SGDLS and YYNGEE. The CDR3 DNA is TGTGCCAGCAGCCCCAGGCCGCTTGCCCCCTCTGGAAACACCATATATTTT. It translates to CASSPRPLAPSGNTIYF.

This chain links TRBV10-3 with TRBJ1-1; weak D call: TRBD1 (6 bases). The germline V gene has CDR1 ENHRY and CDR2 SYGVKD. This CDR3 spans 18 amino acids. Trimming cost V 6 bases and J 4 bases, with 27 bases left between them. CDR3 bases: TGTGCCATCAGGATCGGGGCGGAGCGTGGGGGCGCGGGCACTGAAGCTTTCTTT. It encodes CAIRIGAERGGAGTEAFF.

The V and J genes are TRBV15 and TRBJ2-4; 9 nucleotides agree with TRBD1. The CDR3 extends over 15 amino acids. The germline V gene encodes CDR1 LNHNV and CDR2 YYDKDF (reference sequence). The J segment lost 3 bases and the V segment lost 4 bases, leaving 4 bases of the junction unmatched. This CDR3 reads CATSTTGGGKNIQYF. Written as DNA, the CDR3 is TGTGCCACCAGCACCACAGGGGGCGGCAAAAACATTCAGTACTTC.